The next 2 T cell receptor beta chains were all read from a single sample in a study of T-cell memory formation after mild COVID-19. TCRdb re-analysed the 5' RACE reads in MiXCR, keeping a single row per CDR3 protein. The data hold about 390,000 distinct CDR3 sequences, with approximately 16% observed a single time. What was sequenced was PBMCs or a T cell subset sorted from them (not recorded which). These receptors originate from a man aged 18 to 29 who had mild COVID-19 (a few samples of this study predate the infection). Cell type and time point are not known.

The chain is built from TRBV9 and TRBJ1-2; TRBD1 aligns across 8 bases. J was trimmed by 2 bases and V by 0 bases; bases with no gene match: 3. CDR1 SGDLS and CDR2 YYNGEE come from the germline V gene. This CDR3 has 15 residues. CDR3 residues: CASSVEAGGNYGYTF. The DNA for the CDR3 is TGTGCCAGCAGCGTAGAGGCAGGGGGCAACTATGGCTACACCTTC.

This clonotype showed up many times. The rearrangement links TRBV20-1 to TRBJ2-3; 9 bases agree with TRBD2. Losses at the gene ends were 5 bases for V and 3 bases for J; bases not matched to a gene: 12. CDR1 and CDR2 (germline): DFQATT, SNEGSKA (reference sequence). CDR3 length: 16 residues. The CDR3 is CSAAGGGGVVTDTQYF. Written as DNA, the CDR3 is TGCAGTGCTGCGGGAGGGGGGGGCGTTGTAACAGATACGCAGTATTTT.